This T cell receptor (beta chain) was captured by sequencing in a study of T cells in Graves' hyperthyroidism and ophthalmopathy. Study-wide results and caveats: The model identified upcoming ophthalmopathy a median approximately six months ahead of onset.

What was amplified from RNA transcripts were TCR beta CDR3 regions. TCR CDR3 regions were first amplified by RT-PCR with HTBI primers. TCRdb reprocessed the multiplex PCR reads with MiXCR, giving one entry per CDR3 protein. The profile shows some 360,000 distinct CDR3 sequences, roughly 13% of them singletons. The CDR3 contains 14 residues. Germline CDR1 reads DFQATT; CDR2 reads SNEGSKA (reference sequence). The J segment lost 4 bases and the V segment lost 6 bases, leaving 8 bases of the junction unmatched. This clonotype was counted many times. Its antigen is not known. Graves' hyperthyroidism was deemed stable absent ophthalmopathy progression within 18 months. Hyperthyroidism was newly diagnosed in patients aged 18 to 65 (duration under 2 months).

V and J are TRBV20-1 and TRBJ2-3; 9 positions agree with TRBD2. The origin of this receptor is a woman aged 60 to 75 with Graves' hyperthyroidism. Sequencing was done on a sample of blood. The CDR3 DNA follows: TGCAGTGCCGCCCCTAGCGGGATCTCAGATACGCAGTATTTT. Protein product: CSAAPSGISDTQYF.